The rows below give T cell receptor beta chains drawn from one sample of a study of sequential checkpoint blockade in melanoma. The assay was immunoSEQ multiplex PCR, and TCRdb's table has in-frame clones only and misses some. The data show approximately 10,000 clones, with 77% seen just once and about 9.3% held by the top ten. The input for sequencing was CD8+ T cells sorted from blood (inferred from file names), taken from a patient given nivolumab and ipilimumab in sequence. These receptors were obtained from a human donor with melanoma. Both conserved end residues are part of each CDR3. The D gene is left open where the match is weak. Size is omitted from some rows. Given values are once, few, many or a class for expanded clones.

size: NA; V: TRBV30; J: TRBJ1-6; D: TRBD1; DNA: TGTGCCTGGAGCCCTGGACAGGGGAGCTCACCCCTCCACTTT; CDR3: CAWSPGQGSSPLHF
size: NA; V: TRBV7-9; J: TRBJ2-1; D: NA; DNA: TGTGCCAGCAGCTGGCCAAGTGAGACAGTTTACAATGAGCAGTTCTTC; CDR3: CASSWPSETVYNEQFF
size: NA; V: TRBV4-2; J: TRBJ2-7; D: NA; DNA: TGTGCCAGCAGCCAAGATCTAGGGACAAGCTACGAGCAGTACTTC; CDR3: CASSQDLGTSYEQYF
size: NA; V: TRBV30; J: TRBJ2-3; D: TRBD1; DNA: TGTGCCTGGAACCCCGGGACAGTTTTCACAGATACGCAGTATTTT; CDR3: CAWNPGTVFTDTQYF
size: NA; V: TRBV27; J: TRBJ2-7; D: TRBD1; DNA: TGTGCCAGCAGTTTGTACAGGGGCTACGAGCAGTACTTC; CDR3: CASSLYRGYEQYF
size: NA; V: TRBV7-9; J: TRBJ1-1; D: NA; DNA: TGTGCCAGCAGCTTAGGGGAGAATAGTGGGACTGAAGCTTTCTTT; CDR3: CASSLGENSGTEAFF
size: NA; V: TRBV4-2; J: TRBJ1-4; D: NA; DNA: TGTGCCAGCAGCCCGGGACTGGTGGCAACTAATGAAAAACTGTTTTTT; CDR3: CASSPGLVATNEKLFF
size: NA; V: TRBV9; J: TRBJ2-1; D: NA; DNA: TGTGCCAGCAGCGTAGTCTCCCGGGGCTCCTACAATGAGCAGTTCTTC; CDR3: CASSVVSRGSYNEQFF
size: NA; V: TRBV30; J: TRBJ2-7; D: NA; DNA: TGTGCCTGGAGCCCAGGAGGCGGGACCTACGAGCAGTACTTC; CDR3: CAWSPGGGTYEQYF
size: NA; V: TRBV23-1; J: TRBJ2-5; D: TRBD1; DNA: TGCGCCAGCAGTCAATCTAATCTCGCAGGGGACAGGGGGGAAGAGACCCAGTACTTC; CDR3: CASSQSNLAGDRGEETQYF
size: NA; V: TRBV9; J: TRBJ2-7; D: TRBD2; DNA: TGTGCCAGCAGCCCCCGGACTAGCGGGAGCTCCTACGAGCAGTACTTC; CDR3: CASSPRTSGSSYEQYF
size: NA; V: TRBV5-4; J: TRBJ2-5; D: TRBD2; DNA: TGTGCCAGCAGCTTGGAGCGGGACTGGTCCCAGTACTTC; CDR3: CASSLERDWSQYF
size: NA; V: TRBV27; J: TRBJ1-1; D: NA; DNA: TGTGCCAGCAGTCCCCGGGACATGAACACTGAAGCTTTCTTT; CDR3: CASSPRDMNTEAFF
size: few; V: TRBV7-9; J: TRBJ2-7; D: NA; DNA: TGTGCCAGCAGTCCAGTATACGAGCAGTACTTC; CDR3: CASSPVYEQYF
size: NA; V: TRBV7-2; J: TRBJ2-3; D: TRBD1; DNA: TGTGCCAGCAACCCGACAGGGTCAGTAGCAGATACGCAGTATTTT; CDR3: CASNPTGSVADTQYF
size: NA; V: TRBV5-1; J: TRBJ2-1; D: NA; DNA: TGCGCCAGCAGTCGTTGGACCGCGGGGAATGAGCAGTTCTTC; CDR3: CASSRWTAGNEQFF
size: NA; V: TRBV7-9; J: TRBJ2-1; D: TRBD1; DNA: TGTGCCAGCAGTCACCGACAGGGTAGTGGCAATGAGCAGTTCTTC; CDR3: CASSHRQGSGNEQFF
size: NA; V: TRBV7-9; J: TRBJ1-2; D: TRBD1; DNA: TGTGCCAGCACCGCCCCAGGAGCAGGGGGAGGCTATGGCTACACCTTC; CDR3: CASTAPGAGGGYGYTF
size: NA; V: TRBV28; J: TRBJ1-1; D: NA; DNA: TGTGCCAGCAGTTTGGGCAGGAACACTGAAGCTTTCTTT; CDR3: CASSLGRNTEAFF
size: NA; V: TRBV7-9; J: TRBJ2-1; D: NA; DNA: TGTGCCAGCAGCTTAGTACAGGCCCCCCGGGGGGAGCAGTTCTTC; CDR3: CASSLVQAPRGEQFF
size: NA; V: TRBV4-1; J: TRBJ2-2; D: NA; DNA: TGCGCCAGCAGCCAAGTTCTCGGGGAGCTGTTTTTT; CDR3: CASSQVLGELFF
size: NA; V: TRBV7-9; J: TRBJ2-7; D: NA; DNA: TGTGCCAGCAGCGCGGGGCCAGCCCCCTACGAGCAGTACTTC; CDR3: CASSAGPAPYEQYF